This T cell receptor (beta chain) was sequenced during a study of T cell changes during pregnancy in multiple sclerosis. This table comes from immunoSEQ multiplex PCR, and its TCRdb copy is limited to in-frame clones, with some not included. The table records 11,000 or so clones, roughly 84% of them present only once. This CDR3 region has 16 residues. In germline, CDR1 is SGDLS, CDR2 YYNGEE. V was trimmed by 3 bases and J by 2 bases, leaving 16 bases between them. The receptor was isolated from a female donor in good health, enrolled as a control in a pregnancy study. The V gene is TRBV9, the J gene TRBJ2-3; possibly TRBD2 for D (5 bases). This material consisted of CD8+ T cells from peripheral blood mononuclear cells, taken after pregnancy. In DNA, the CDR3 is TGTGCCAGCAGCGCCGCCTTAGCGAGCACCACAGATACGCAGTATTTT. This codes for CASSAALASTTDTQYF.